This T cell receptor beta chain was retrieved from a study of shared clonotypes between healthy human individuals. Unmatched junction bases numbered 7, after V lost 5 bases and J lost 3 bases. From germline, CDR1 is SEHNR and CDR2 FQNEAQ (reference sequence). CDR3 length equals 14 residues. Broader study findings: Researchers found naive subsets generally carried larger estimated richness than memory subsets.

Using immunoSEQ multiplex PCR, the repertoire was profiled, and TCRdb retains in-frame clones only, with some absent. Found here are over 2 million clones, approximately 90% of them singletons; the top ten hold around 0.35%. Regarding this clone: Its matching antigen is unknown.

Sequencing was carried out using naive CD4+ T cells from PBMCs. Subset: CD45RA+ positively selected. The chain joins TRBV7-9 to TRBJ2-7, with 7 bases aligning to TRBD2. The receptor was isolated from a man younger than 35 in good health. Some clones in this sample may be carry-over from other donors' samples. CDR3 amino acids: CASSPLGGSYEQYF. The CDR3 nucleotides are TGTGCCAGCAGCCCTTTAGGCGGGAGCTACGAGCAGTACTTC.